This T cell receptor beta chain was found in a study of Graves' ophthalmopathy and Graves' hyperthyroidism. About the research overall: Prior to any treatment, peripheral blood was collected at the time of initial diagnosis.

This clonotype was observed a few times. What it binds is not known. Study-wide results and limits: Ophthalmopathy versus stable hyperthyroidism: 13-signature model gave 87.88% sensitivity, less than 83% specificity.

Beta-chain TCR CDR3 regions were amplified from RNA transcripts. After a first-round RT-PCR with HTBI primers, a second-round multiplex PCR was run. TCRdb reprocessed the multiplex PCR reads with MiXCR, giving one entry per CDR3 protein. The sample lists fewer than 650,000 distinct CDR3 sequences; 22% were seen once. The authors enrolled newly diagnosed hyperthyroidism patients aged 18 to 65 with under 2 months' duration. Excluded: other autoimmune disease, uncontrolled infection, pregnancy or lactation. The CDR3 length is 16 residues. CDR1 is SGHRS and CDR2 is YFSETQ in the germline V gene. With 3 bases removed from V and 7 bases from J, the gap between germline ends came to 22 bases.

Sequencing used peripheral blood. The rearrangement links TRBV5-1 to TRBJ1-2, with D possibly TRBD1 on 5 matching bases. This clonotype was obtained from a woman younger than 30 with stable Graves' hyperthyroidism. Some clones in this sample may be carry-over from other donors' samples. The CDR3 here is CASSSGSTSGFRGYTF. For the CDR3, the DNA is TGCGCCAGCAGCTCTGGGTCCACTTCAGGGTTCCGTGGCTACACCTTC.